The TCR beta chain described here comes from a study of shared clonotypes between healthy human individuals. Researchers ran the assay at a deep level. The repertoire was sequenced with immunoSEQ multiplex PCR; TCRdb's copy has only in-frame clones and lacks some. Of 490,000 or so clones listed, roughly four fifths are singletons. Caucasian adults living in Nashville, Tennessee, provided all samples. In unsorted samples, genomic DNA was obtained using around 100 million PBMCs. Overall study findings and caveats: The study drew on few donors, limiting represented genetic and exposure-history diversity.

Deletions cut 5 bases from V and 7 bases from J, with 15 bases between. Germline-derived CDR1 and CDR2 are SGDLS and YYNGEE. The CDR3 runs to 14 residues. Notes on this clone: Its target is unknown.

This clonotype originated in a woman in her forties in good health. Some clones in this sample may be carry-over from other donors' samples. The chain has TRBV9 and TRBJ1-4; D possibly corresponds to TRBD1 (6 bases). Sequenced sample: PBMCs. The CDR3 spells CASSPQGDGEKLFF. Here the CDR3 DNA reads TGTGCCAGCAGTCCACAGGGCGATGGTGAAAAACTGTTTTTT.